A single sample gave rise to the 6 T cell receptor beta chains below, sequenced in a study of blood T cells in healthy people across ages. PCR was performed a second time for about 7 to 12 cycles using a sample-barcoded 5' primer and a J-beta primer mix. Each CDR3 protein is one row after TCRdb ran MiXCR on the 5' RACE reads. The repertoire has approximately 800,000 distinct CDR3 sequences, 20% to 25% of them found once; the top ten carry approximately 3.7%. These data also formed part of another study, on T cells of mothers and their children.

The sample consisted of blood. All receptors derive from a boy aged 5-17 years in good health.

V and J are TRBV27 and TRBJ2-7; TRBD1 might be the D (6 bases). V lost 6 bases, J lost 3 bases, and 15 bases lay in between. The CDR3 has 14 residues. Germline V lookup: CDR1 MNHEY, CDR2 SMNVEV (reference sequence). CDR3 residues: CASRNRTGHYEQYF. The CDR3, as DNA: TGTGCCAGCAGAAATAGAACGGGACACTACGAGCAGTACTTC.

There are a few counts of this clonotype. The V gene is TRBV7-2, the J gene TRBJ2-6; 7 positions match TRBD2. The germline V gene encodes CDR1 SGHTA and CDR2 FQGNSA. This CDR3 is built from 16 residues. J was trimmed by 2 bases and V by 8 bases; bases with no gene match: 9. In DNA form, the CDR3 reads TGTGCCAGCCGGGGGGTCTCAGATGCTGGGGCCAACGTCCTGACTTTC. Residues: CASRGVSDAGANVLTF.

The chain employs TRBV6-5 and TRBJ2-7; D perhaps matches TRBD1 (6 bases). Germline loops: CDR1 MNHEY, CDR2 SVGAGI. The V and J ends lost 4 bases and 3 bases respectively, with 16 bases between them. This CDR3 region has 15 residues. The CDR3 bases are TGTGCCAGCAGTTCCGCCGGTGGGGGCAACTACGAGCAGTACTTC. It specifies CASSSAGGGNYEQYF.

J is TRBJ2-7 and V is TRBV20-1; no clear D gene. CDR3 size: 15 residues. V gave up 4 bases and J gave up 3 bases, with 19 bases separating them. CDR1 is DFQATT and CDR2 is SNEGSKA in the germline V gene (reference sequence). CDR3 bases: TGCAGTGCTAATCCCCTAATGGAGATAAGCTACGAGCAGTACTTC. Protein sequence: CSANPLMEISYEQYF.

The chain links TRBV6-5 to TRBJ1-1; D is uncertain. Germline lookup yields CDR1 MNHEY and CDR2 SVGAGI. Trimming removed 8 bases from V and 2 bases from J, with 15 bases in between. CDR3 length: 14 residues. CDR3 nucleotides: TGTGCCAGCGGACCCAGAGTTGCAAACACTGAAGCTTTCTTT. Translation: CASGPRVANTEAFF.

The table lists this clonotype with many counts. CDR3 sequence (DNA): TGTGCCAGCAGCTTAGCCGGGACAAGGACTGAAGCTTTCTTT. Encoded protein: CASSLAGTRTEAFF. The chain uses TRBV7-2 and TRBJ1-1; D is possibly TRBD1 (6 bases). Between the trimmed V and J ends, which lost 0 bases and 5 bases, there was a span of 10 bases. Germline V gene sequence: CDR1 SGHTA, CDR2 FQGNSA. The CDR3 runs to 14 residues. The full variable domain, completed using reference TRBV7-2 and TRBJ1-1, is GAGVSQSPSNKVTEKGKDVELRCDPISGHTALYWYRQSLGQGLEFLIYFQGNSAPDKSGLPSDRFSAERTGGSVSTLTIQRTQQEDSAVYLCASSLAGTRTEAFFGQGTRLTVV.